This T cell receptor beta chain was recorded in a study of Ad26.COV2.S vaccination and SARS-CoV-2 variants (dated by TCRdb to 2020 to 2023). General notes on the study: Vaccine-arm donors were drawn from COV1001, a multicentre, randomized, double-blind, placebo-controlled phase I-IIa trial of Ad26.COV2.S in healthy adults. Ad26.COV2.S was given intramuscularly at 5x10^10 or 1x10^11 viral particles, as a single shot or as two shots 56 days apart. Sequencing of the TCRbeta repertoire served to evaluate the specificity and breadth of SARS-CoV-2-reactive T cell receptors following Ad26.COV2.S vaccination. The TCR-sequenced set comprised approximately 32 samples: some 20 Ad26.COV2.S vaccine recipients, 5 placebo recipients and 8 SARS-CoV-2 convalescent individuals. Participants in the trial were split at random into five groups of five each, receiving low-dose or high-dose Ad26.COV2.S once or twice, or else placebo on both occasions. Investigators did not know the trial group allocation while performing experiments and assessing outcomes. Beyond this particular receptor, the publication reports: Non-spike TCR breadth was comparable between vaccine and placebo recipients, consistent with the vaccine containing only spike. After vaccination, spike-specific CD8+ and CD4+ T cell responses were reported to show substantial breadth. Higher spike-specific TCR breadth was observed in Ad26.COV2.S recipients than in placebo recipients (P = 0.0014). The authors noted that total T cell responses may have been underestimated by the TCR breadth and depth analyses. The study lacked the statistical power to compare responses across vaccine doses or regimens.

This specimen's treatment or condition label, per the study, means: approximately 18 received Ad26.COV2.S at low or high dose, single or two shots; several received placebo; per-sample allocation not given. For vaccine and placebo recipients, repertoires were sequenced using samples collected on day 63 after the first injection. Between 29 July and 7 August 2020, Cohort 1b enrolled around 25 adults aged 18-55 years at one site in Boston, USA. Ad26.COV2.S consisted of a replication-incompetent adenovirus type 26 vector by which a prefusion-stabilized SARS-CoV-2 spike protein from the original Wuhan strain was expressed. TCRbeta CDR3 regions were sequenced with the immunoSEQ Assay. After extraction, genomic DNA underwent amplification by bias-controlled multiplex PCR, followed by high-throughput sequencing. As for the authors' bioinformatics: To quantify the absolute abundance of every unique TCRbeta CDR3 region, sequences were collapsed and filtered. Usable DNA was measured by amplifying reference genes present in all nucleated cells, and TCRbeta template counts were normalized to that usable DNA to estimate T cell fraction. Repertoire TCRs were annotated as SARS-CoV-2-specific by exact matching of V gene, CDR3 amino acid sequence and J gene to a known reactive TCR set. The reference SARS-CoV-2 TCR set came from MIRA and was filtered for enrichment in COVID-19-positive ImmuneCODE repertoires, removing public or cross-reactive TCRs. Drawing on the MIRA antigens, annotated TCRs were analysed further at the level of specific ORF or position within ORF. Breadth was defined as annotated unique rearrangements over total unique productive rearrangements; depth was the summed frequency of those rearrangements. Group comparisons of TCR breadth used two-sided Wilcoxon rank-sum tests. The immuneACCESS repertoire file appears here via TCRdb, limited to in-frame rearrangements. These files lack a portion of the clones; in checked studies, under half of the deficit traces to unresolved V genes, and the cause of the others is not known. V and J calls plus clone size are reproduced from that table; the DNA served to infer D and trimming. Across this sample there are around 500,000 clones, with 80% to 90% seen only once. The top ten clones comprise more than 1.5% of the sample.

On this clone: Its antigen remains unidentified. No much larger clonotype is one base removed from it; base qualities were not supplied.

This specimen was peripheral blood, taken in a trial of Ad26.COV2.S vaccine versus placebo. This receptor was taken from a person aged 18-65 years who received the Ad26.COV2.S COVID-19 vaccine or a placebo.

The bases read TGTGCCAGCAGCGGTCCGGGACGCTCCGAGCAGTACTTC. Its translation is CASSGPGRSEQYF. The chain couples TRBV11-3 to TRBJ2-7; the D gene assignment is perhaps TRBD1 or TRBD2, with each matching 5 bases. Trimming takes 5 bases from V and 6 bases from J, and the germline ends sit 14 bases apart. From the cysteine up to the phenylalanine, the CDR3 has a length of 13 residues. Only the CDR3 DNA stays, 39 bases, in frame from base 1. For CDR1 and CDR2, the germline V gene lists SGHNT and YENEEA.